This TCR beta chain was profiled in a study of spatial heterogeneity in lung cancer. Overall study results and limits: Tracking of tumor mutation counts was seen in expanded intratumoral alpha and beta TCR counts.

TCRdb reprocessed the 5' RACE reads with MiXCR, giving one entry per CDR3 protein. Among about 4,900 distinct CDR3 sequences listed, 31% were seen once. By sample share, this clonotype is medium-sized. Its specificity is unknown. Time point of the sample: sample taken at primary tumor resection. The material was lung tumor tissue, obtained at surgery. This clonotype was obtained from a male donor with early-stage non-small cell lung cancer.

The CDR3 spells CASSFLRGGGETQYF. CDR3 DNA: TGTGCCAGCAGCTTCTTGAGGGGGGGCGGAGAGACCCAGTACTTC. The V call is TRBV7-2, the J call TRBJ2-5, with TRBD2 as a possible D gene (7 bases). V was trimmed by 3 bases and J by 4 bases, leaving 15 bases between them. Per germline, CDR1 SGHTA and CDR2 FQGNSA. The CDR3 totals 15 residues.